This TCR beta chain was captured by sequencing in a study of Graves' ophthalmopathy and Graves' hyperthyroidism. Overall study results and limits: As the model predicted ophthalmopathy progression, it achieved a sensitivity of around 70% and a specificity of around 72%. Blood also held most thyroid clonotypes expanded above 0.001 frequency.

The sample holds many counts of this clonotype. Its antigen remains unidentified. This CDR3 comprises 11 residues. CDR1 is KGHDR and CDR2 is SFDVKD in the germline V gene. V lost 2 bases and J 7 bases, leaving 5 bases between the germline ends. TCR beta CDR3 regions were amplified from RNA transcripts. HTBI primers served in a first-round RT-PCR, which a second-round multiplex PCR followed. MiXCR, run by TCRdb on the multiplex PCR reads, gives a single entry per CDR3 protein. The data contain 450,000 to 600,000 distinct CDR3 sequences, just under 40% of them singletons. V and J are TRBV24-1 and TRBJ2-7; no clear D gene. Material for sequencing was peripheral blood or thyroid tissue (not recorded which). The sequence was obtained from an adult man with Graves' hyperthyroidism. CDR3 sequence reads: CATSDYSEQYF. CDR3 DNA: TGTGCCACCAGTGATTACTCAGAGCAGTACTTC.